A single sample gave rise to the 22 T cell receptor beta chains below, sequenced in a study of cytomegalovirus exposure and HLA in healthy donors. The study ran its PCR with 60 Vbeta and 13 Jbeta primers. TCRdb's copy holds only in-frame clones and misses some; the assay was immunoSEQ multiplex PCR. This sample has roughly 100,000 clones, with 75% to 80% found just once. The material sequenced was PBMCs. Receptors were obtained from a man in his sixties in good health and CMV-seropositive.

This clone was picked up a small number of times. CDR3 nucleotide sequence: TGTGCCAGCACCCAGACAGCAGCAACTAATGAAAAACTGTTTTTT. Protein sequence: CASTQTAATNEKLFF. This chain joins TRBV6-6 and TRBJ1-4; tentative D call: TRBD1 (5 bases). The CDR3 sequence is 15 residues long. The V end was cut by 7 bases, the J end by 0 bases, with 12 bases between. CDR1 is MNHNY, CDR2 SVGAGI, per germline (reference sequence).

The chain uses TRBV7-9 and TRBJ1-5, with TRBD1 as a possible D gene (6 bases). V lost 1 base and J lost 11, with 9 bases in between. CDR1 and CDR2 from the germline V gene are SEHNR and FQNEAQ (reference sequence). The CDR3 is 12 residues long. The CDR3 sequence is CASSLEGQTQHF. The CDR3 DNA is TGTGCCAGCAGCTTAGAAGGACAGACCCAGCATTTT.

The V and J genes are TRBV6-4 and TRBJ2-1; TRBD2 matches 12 bases. Looked up from germline, CDR1 is MRHNA and CDR2 is SNTAGT. The CDR3 runs to 15 residues. V trimming: 6 bases; J trimming: 10 bases; junction bases outside the gene matches: 10. The CDR3 sequence is CASSRSSGGAQEQFF. Written as DNA, the CDR3 is TGTGCCAGCAGCCGCTCTAGCGGGGGGGCTCAAGAGCAGTTCTTC.

The rearrangement links TRBV11-3 to TRBJ2-6; 7 nucleotides line up with TRBD1. The germline V gene has CDR1 SGHNT and CDR2 YENEEA. With 1 base clipped from V and 4 bases from J, the junction kept 7 bases outside the gene matches. The CDR3 sequence is 17 residues long. This CDR3 reads CASSLGTGSKGANVLTF. In DNA form, the CDR3 reads TGTGCCAGCAGCTTAGGGACAGGTTCCAAGGGGGCCAACGTCCTGACTTTC.

The chain has TRBV12-1 and TRBJ2-7; the table's TRBD1 call for D was not verified on the DNA. TRBV12-1 is a documented pseudogene. The CDR3 extends over 14 amino acids. CDR3 sequence: CASSFWPGHYEQYF. The CDR3 nucleotides are TGTGCCAGCAGCTTTTGGCCTGGCCACTACGAGCAGTACTTC.

The chain is built from TRBV12-5 and TRBJ2-5; 9 bases match TRBD1. This CDR3 spans 15 amino acids. J was trimmed by 5 bases and V by 5 bases; bases with no gene match: 9. Germline CDR1 LGHNT, CDR2 FRNRAP. The CDR3 reads CASGPRDREGETQYF. The CDR3 DNA is TGTGCTAGTGGTCCCCGGGACAGGGAAGGGGAGACCCAGTACTTC.

This clone appeared once. This sequence joins TRBV5-1 and TRBJ1-4, with a tentative D call TRBD1 (6 bases). The CDR3 contains 17 residues. V dropped 0 bases and J dropped 4 bases, with 16 bases sitting between them. Germline values: CDR1 SGHRS, CDR2 YFSETQ. The CDR3 nucleotides are TGCGCCAGCAGCTTGGGAGGGCATTGGGACAATAATGAAAAACTGTTTTTT. Amino acids: CASSLGGHWDNNEKLFF.

This rearrangement joins TRBV27 to TRBJ1-1; D gene unclear. Germline CDR1 MNHEY, CDR2 SMNVEV (reference sequence). V was cut by 5 bases and J by 0 bases, with 19 bases left in between. This CDR3 spans 17 amino acids. CDR3 protein: CASSPTTSTPMNTEAFF. The CDR3 DNA reads TGTGCCAGCAGTCCGACGACATCCACCCCCATGAACACTGAAGCTTTCTTT.

This chain uses TRBV29-1 with TRBJ1-1, with unresolved D. Germline CDR1 and CDR2: SQVTM and ANQGSEA. This CDR3 has 11 residues. V gave up 8 bases and J gave up 5 bases, with 12 bases separating them. CDR3 DNA sequence: TGCAGCTCCTACCAGGTTACTGAAGCTTTCTTT. The encoded protein is CSSYQVTEAFF.

This clone was observed a handful of times. The chain couples TRBV4-1 to TRBJ2-1, with D maybe TRBD2 (5 bases). The germline gives CDR1 MGHRA, CDR2 YSYEKL. V lost 1 base and J 4 bases, leaving 8 bases between the germline ends. This CDR3 has 14 amino acids. The CDR3 sequence is CASSQVGVYNEQFF. In DNA, the CDR3 is TGCGCCAGCAGCCAAGTCGGGGTATACAATGAGCAGTTCTTC.

This chain joins TRBV9 and TRBJ1-6; TRBD1 matches 7 bases. Germline values: CDR1 SGDLS, CDR2 YYNGEE. CDR3 size: 16 residues. V dropped 3 bases and J dropped 3; count of bases not matched to a gene: 6. CDR3 residues: CASSGQGGLYNSPLHF. Written as DNA, the CDR3 is TGTGCCAGCAGCGGACAGGGTGGCCTCTATAATTCACCCCTCCACTTT.

The chain uses TRBV6-6 and TRBJ1-5; tentatively, D is TRBD1 (6 bases). The CDR3 runs to 16 residues. The V end lost 2 bases, the J end lost 2 bases, and 13 bases lay between the germline ends. Germline V gives CDR1 MNHNY, CDR2 SVGAGI (reference sequence). This chain's CDR3 is CASSYQGKRGNQPQHF. The DNA of the CDR3 is TGTGCCAGCAGTTACCAGGGGAAAAGGGGCAATCAGCCCCAGCATTTT.

This chain joins TRBV4-2 and TRBJ1-2; 7 nucleotides align to TRBD1. Trimming cost V 1 base and J 4 bases; bases outside gene matches: 6. The CDR3 contains 15 residues. CDR1 and CDR2 from the germline V gene are LGHNA and YNFKEQ. This chain's CDR3 is CASSQGDSGGYGYTF. CDR3 nucleotides: TGTGCCAGCAGCCAAGGGGACAGCGGCGGCTATGGCTACACCTTC.

The chain carries TRBV30 and TRBJ1-2; possibly TRBD1 for D (5 bases). Per the germline V gene, CDR1 is GTSNPN and CDR2 is SVGIG (reference sequence). The V end lost 0 bases, the J end lost 8 bases, and 16 bases lay between the germline ends. The CDR3 length is 14 residues. The CDR3 DNA reads TGTGCCTGGAGTGTAGTGCAGGGCGGTGGGGGCTACACCTTC. Translation: CAWSVVQGGGGYTF. The full variable domain, its missing parts supplied by reference TRBV30 and TRBJ1-2, is SQTIHQWPATLVQPVGSPLSLECTVEGTSNPNLYWYRQAAGRGLQLLFYSVGIGQISSEVPQNLSASRPQDRQFILSSKKLLLSDSGFYLCAWSVVQGGGGYTFGSGTRLTVV.

The V gene is TRBV9, the J gene TRBJ2-5, with 7 bases fitting TRBD1. Germline loops: CDR1 SGDLS, CDR2 YYNGEE. J gave up 1 base and V 4 bases, and 7 bases lay outside the gene matches. This CDR3 has 15 residues. The CDR3 bases are TGTGCCAGCAGCACTAGAGGGGGCAGCCAAGAGACCCAGTACTTC. Amino acids: CASSTRGGSQETQYF.

This rearrangement joins TRBV7-2 to TRBJ2-6; D gene uncertain. V was pared by 5 bases and J by 2 bases, with 10 bases between. This CDR3 comprises 15 residues. Germline V gene lookup returns CDR1 SGHTA and CDR2 FQGNSA. The chain's CDR3 is CASSRSQAGANVLTF. The DNA for the CDR3 is TGTGCCAGCAGCAGAAGCCAAGCTGGGGCCAACGTCCTGACTTTC. The full variable domain, with the rest looked up from reference TRBV7-2 and TRBJ2-6, is GAGVSQSPSNKVTEKGKDVELRCDPISGHTALYWYRQSLGQGLEFLIYFQGNSAPDKSGLPSDRFSAERTGGSVSTLTIQRTQQEDSAVYLCASSRSQAGANVLTFGAGSRLTVL.

This chain uses TRBV7-3 with TRBJ2-2; 10 bases are shared with TRBD1. V shed 5 bases and J 4 bases; nucleotides not matched to a gene: 4. Germline CDR1 is SGHTA and CDR2 is FQGTGA. This CDR3 is built from 15 residues. The CDR3 reads CASSPTGGSTGELFF. The DNA of the CDR3 is TGTGCCAGCAGCCCGACAGGGGGCAGCACCGGGGAGCTGTTTTTT.

The chain uses TRBV5-4 and TRBJ2-1, with 10 bases lining up with TRBD2. The germline V gene encodes CDR1 SGHNT and CDR2 YYREEE (reference sequence). V lost 1 base to trimming and J lost 2 bases; unmatched junction nucleotides: 0. The CDR3 loop spans 15 amino acids. The CDR3 region is CASSLSGGAYNEQFF. DNA for the CDR3: TGTGCCAGCAGCTTGAGCGGGGGGGCCTACAATGAGCAGTTCTTC.

This CDR3 is CASSRLVAGGRNEQFF. Written as DNA, the CDR3 is TGCGCCAGCAGCCGCTTAGTAGCGGGGGGGAGGAATGAGCAGTTCTTC. The genes are TRBV4-1 and TRBJ2-1, with TRBD2 matching over 11 bases. V gave up 4 bases and J gave up 7 bases; unmatched junction bases: 9. CDR3 length: 16 residues. CDR1 is MGHRA, CDR2 YSYEKL, per germline.

V is TRBV7-8 and J is TRBJ2-3, with D perhaps TRBD2 (6 bases). This CDR3 is built from 14 residues. V gave up 7 bases and J gave up 1 base, with 12 bases separating them. The germline CDR1 and CDR2 sequences are SGHVS and FQNEAQ. CDR3 DNA sequence: TGTGCCAGCACCTCACCGGGGGGCACAGATACGCAGTATTTT. This sequence encodes CASTSPGGTDTQYF. Full variable domain (outside the CDR3, taken from reference TRBV7-8 and TRBJ2-3): GAGVSQSPRYKVAKRGQDVALRCDPISGHVSLFWYQQALGQGPEFLTYFQNEAQLDKSGLPSDRFFAERPEGSVSTLKIQRTQQEDSAVYLCASTSPGGTDTQYFGPGTRLTVL.

The sample holds one count of this clone. The chain joins TRBV7-9 to TRBJ2-7; 8 bases align to TRBD1. Germline values: CDR1 SEHNR, CDR2 FQNEAQ (reference sequence). The V segment lost 1 base and the J segment 13 bases; nucleotides outside the gene matches: 12. The length of the CDR3 is 14 residues. The CDR3 coding sequence is TGTGCCAGCAGCTTAGGGCTGTCCCGGGACAGGTTCTACTTC. Its translation: CASSLGLSRDRFYF. Full variable domain (missing parts from reference TRBV7-9 and TRBJ2-7): DTGVSQNPRHKITKRGQNVTFRCDPISEHNRLYWYRQTLGQGPEFLTYFQNEAQLEKSRLLSDRFSAERPKGSFSTLEIQRTEQGDSAMYLCASSLGLSRDRFYFGPGTRLTVT.

The chain uses TRBV5-1 and TRBJ2-7; D unresolved. V was trimmed by 0 bases and J by 5 bases, leaving 15 bases between them. The CDR3 length is 15 residues. CDR1 and CDR2 (germline): SGHRS, YFSETQ. The CDR3 here is CASSLASSAGHEQYF. CDR3 nucleotides: TGCGCCAGCAGCTTGGCTTCCTCCGCAGGCCACGAGCAGTACTTC.